The clone carrying this T cell receptor (beta chain) has just one count. TCRdb called the RACE reads again in MiXCR, with one record for every CDR3 protein. The repertoire holds about 160,000 distinct CDR3 sequences, roughly 25% seen once, with around 2.3% in the top ten. The CDR3 covers 14 residues. Germline CDR1 is SGHAT and CDR2 is FQNNGV. V shed 4 bases and J 7 bases; nucleotides not matched to a gene: 7. The data stem from a study of human T cells and chemical hapten exposure. Time point here: patch test 3, about 24 weeks after DPC sensitization. The treatment here: therapeutic diphenylcyclopropenone sensitization with weekly scalp DPC.

This sequence joins TRBV11-2 and TRBJ2-7; 10 bases match TRBD1. This sequence was found in a woman between 18 and 30 years old with alopecia areata. Some clones in this sample may be carry-over from other donors' samples. The sequencing used whole blood, collected in connection with sensitization to the hapten diphenylcyclopropenone (DPC). CDR3 bases: TGTGCCAGCAGCTCAGGGACAGGGGTAAAGGAGCAGTACTTC. This encodes CASSSGTGVKEQYF.